The clone carrying this TCR beta chain was observed a few times. This sample is part of a study of shared clonotypes between healthy human individuals. Data came from immunoSEQ multiplex PCR; TCRdb stores just in-frame clones and leaves some out. The sample has approximately 710,000 clones; roughly 91% are singletons. From germline, CDR1 is MDHEN and CDR2 SYDVKM. V lost 5 bases and J lost 3, with 13 bases in between. The CDR3 runs 14 residues. The receptor was isolated from a man aged 18 to 30 in good health. Some clones in this sample may be carry-over from other donors' samples. Specimen: memory CD8+ T cells from PBMCs. Subset: CD45RO+ cells pooled with CCR7-negative TemRA cells. The V and J genes are TRBV28 and TRBJ1-1; perhaps TRBD1 as D (6 bases). For the CDR3, the DNA is TGTGCCAGCAGTCCCAGGGGCGCGGACACTGAAGCTTTCTTT. This codes for CASSPRGADTEAFF.